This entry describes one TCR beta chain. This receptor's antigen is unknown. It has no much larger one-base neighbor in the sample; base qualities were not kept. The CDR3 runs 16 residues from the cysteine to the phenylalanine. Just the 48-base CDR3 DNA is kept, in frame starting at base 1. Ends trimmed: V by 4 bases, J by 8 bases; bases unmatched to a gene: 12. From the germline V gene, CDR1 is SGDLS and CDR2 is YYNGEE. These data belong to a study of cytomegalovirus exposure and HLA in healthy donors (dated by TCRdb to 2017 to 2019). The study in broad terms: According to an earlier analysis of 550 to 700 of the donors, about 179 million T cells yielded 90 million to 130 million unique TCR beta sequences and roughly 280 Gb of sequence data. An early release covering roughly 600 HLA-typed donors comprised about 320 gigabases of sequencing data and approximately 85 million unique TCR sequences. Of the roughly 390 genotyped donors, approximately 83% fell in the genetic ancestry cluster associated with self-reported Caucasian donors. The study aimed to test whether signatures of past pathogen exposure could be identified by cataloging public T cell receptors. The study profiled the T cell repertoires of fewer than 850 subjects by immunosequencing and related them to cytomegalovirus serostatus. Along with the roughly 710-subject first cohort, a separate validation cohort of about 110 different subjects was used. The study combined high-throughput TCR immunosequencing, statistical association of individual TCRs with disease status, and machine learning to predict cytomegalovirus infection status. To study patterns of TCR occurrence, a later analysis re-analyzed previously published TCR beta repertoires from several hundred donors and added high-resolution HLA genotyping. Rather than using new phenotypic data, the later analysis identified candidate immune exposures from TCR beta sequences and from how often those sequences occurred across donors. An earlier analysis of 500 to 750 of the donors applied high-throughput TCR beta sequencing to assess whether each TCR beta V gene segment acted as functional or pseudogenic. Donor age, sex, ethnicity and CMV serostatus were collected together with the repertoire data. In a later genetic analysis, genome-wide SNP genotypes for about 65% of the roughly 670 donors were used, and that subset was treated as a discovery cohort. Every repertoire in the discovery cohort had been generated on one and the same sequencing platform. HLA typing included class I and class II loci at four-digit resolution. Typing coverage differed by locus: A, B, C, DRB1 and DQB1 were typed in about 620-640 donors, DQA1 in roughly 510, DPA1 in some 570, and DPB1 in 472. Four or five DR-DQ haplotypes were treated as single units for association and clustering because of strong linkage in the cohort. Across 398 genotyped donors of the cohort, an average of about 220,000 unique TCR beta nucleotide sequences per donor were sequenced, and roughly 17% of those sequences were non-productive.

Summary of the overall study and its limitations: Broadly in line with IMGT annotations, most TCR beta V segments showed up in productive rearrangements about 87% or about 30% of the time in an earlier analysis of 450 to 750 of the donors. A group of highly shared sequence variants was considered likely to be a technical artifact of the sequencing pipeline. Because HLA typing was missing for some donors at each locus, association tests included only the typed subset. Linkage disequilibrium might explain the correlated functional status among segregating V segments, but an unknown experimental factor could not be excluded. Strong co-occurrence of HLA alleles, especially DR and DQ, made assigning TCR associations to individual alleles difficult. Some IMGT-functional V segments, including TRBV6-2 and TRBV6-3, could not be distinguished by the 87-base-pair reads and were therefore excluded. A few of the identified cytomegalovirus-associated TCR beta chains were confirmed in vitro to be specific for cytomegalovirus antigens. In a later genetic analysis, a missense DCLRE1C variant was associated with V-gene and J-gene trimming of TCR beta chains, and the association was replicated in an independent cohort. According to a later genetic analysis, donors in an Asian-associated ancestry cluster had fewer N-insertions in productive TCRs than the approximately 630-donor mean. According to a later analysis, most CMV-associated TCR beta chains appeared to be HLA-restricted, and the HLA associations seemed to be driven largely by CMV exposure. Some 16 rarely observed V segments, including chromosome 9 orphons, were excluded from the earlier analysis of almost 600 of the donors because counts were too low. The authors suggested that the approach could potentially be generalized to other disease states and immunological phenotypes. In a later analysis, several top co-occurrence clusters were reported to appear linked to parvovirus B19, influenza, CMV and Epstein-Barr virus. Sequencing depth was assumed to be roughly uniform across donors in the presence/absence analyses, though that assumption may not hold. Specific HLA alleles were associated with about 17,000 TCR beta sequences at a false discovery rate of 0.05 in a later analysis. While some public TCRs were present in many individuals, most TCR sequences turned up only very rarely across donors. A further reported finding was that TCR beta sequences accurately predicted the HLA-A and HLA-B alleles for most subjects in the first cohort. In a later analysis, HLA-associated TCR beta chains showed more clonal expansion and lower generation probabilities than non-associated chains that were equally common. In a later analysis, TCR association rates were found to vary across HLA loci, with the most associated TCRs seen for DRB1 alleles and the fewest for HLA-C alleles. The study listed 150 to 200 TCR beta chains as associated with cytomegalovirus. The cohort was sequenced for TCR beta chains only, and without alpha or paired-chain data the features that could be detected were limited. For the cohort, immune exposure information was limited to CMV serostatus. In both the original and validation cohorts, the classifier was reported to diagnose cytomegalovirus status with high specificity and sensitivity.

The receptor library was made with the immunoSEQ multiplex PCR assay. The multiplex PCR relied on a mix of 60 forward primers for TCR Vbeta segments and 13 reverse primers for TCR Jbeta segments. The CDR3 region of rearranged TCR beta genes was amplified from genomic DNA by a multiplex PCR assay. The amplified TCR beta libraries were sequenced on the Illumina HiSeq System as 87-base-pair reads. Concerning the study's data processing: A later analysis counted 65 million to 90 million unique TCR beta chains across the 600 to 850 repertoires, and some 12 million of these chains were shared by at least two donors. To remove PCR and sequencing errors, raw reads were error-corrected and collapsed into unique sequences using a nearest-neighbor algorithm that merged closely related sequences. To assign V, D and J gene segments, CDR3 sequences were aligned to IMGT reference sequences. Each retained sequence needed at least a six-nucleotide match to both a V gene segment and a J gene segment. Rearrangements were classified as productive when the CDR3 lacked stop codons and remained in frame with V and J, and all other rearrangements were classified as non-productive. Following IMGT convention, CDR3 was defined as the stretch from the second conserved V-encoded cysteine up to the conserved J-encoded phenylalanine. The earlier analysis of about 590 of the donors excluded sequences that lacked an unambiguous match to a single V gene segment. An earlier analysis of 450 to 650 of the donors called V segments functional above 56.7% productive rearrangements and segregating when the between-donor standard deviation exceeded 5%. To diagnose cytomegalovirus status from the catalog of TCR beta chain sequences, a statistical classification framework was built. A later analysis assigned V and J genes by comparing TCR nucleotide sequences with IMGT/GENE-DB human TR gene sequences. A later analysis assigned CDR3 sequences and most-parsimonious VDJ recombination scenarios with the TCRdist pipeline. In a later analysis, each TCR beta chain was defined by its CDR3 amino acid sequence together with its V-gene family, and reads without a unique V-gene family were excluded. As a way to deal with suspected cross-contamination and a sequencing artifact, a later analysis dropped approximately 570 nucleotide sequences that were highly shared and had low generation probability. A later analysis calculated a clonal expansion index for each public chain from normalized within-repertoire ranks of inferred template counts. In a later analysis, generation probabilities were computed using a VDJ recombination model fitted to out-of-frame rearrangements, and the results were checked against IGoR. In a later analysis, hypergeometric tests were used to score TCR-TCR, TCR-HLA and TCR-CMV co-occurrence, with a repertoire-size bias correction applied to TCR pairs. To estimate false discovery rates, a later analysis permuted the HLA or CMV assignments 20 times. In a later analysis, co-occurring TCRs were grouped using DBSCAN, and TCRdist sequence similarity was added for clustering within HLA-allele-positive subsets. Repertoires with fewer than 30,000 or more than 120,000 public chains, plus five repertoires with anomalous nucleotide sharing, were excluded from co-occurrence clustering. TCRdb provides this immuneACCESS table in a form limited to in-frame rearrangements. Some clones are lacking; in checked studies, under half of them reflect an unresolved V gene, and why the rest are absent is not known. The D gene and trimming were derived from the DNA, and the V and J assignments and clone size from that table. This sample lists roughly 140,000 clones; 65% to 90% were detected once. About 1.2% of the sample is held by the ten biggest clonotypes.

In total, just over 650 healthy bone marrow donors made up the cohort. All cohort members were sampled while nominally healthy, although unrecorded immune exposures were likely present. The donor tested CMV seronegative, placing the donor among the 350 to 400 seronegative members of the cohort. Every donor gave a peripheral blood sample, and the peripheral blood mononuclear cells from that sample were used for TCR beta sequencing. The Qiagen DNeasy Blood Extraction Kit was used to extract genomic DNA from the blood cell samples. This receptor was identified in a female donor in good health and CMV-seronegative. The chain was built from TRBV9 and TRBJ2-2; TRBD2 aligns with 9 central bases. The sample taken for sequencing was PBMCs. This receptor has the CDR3 CASSPAGLAGLGELFF. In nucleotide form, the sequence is TGTGCCAGCAGCCCCGCAGGGCTAGCGGGATTAGGGGAGCTGTTTTTT.